This T cell receptor (beta chain) was obtained from a study of cytomegalovirus exposure and HLA in healthy donors. The CDR3 consists of 15 residues. V lost 3 bases, J lost 8 bases, and 16 bases lay in between. The germline V gene encodes CDR1 MGHRA and CDR2 YSYEKL. PCR involved 60 Vbeta and 13 Jbeta primers. TCRdb's copy holds only in-frame clones and misses some; the assay was immunoSEQ multiplex PCR. The table includes 160,000 or so clones, approximately 80% detected once. The chain links TRBV4-1 to TRBJ1-4; D unclear. This sequence originates from a middle-aged man in good health and CMV-seropositive. Sequencing was performed on PBMCs. The CDR3 coding sequence is TGCGCCAGCAGCCAGGTTTCCGGGGAGTTCGAAAAACTGTTTTTT. It specifies CASSQVSGEFEKLFF.